This T cell receptor (beta chain) appears in the sequencing data of a study of T cells in women clearing cervical HPV infection. With respect to this clone: Its antigen is undetermined. The read falls 3 residues short of the CDR3 end, and the missing part is taken from the germline J gene.

Each participant carried one incident cervical HPV16 infection only. Profiled with immunoSEQ multiplex PCR; TCRdb holds only in-frame clones, not every one. This table lists tens of thousands of clones. The junction had 10 bases not matched to a gene; V was cut back by 8 bases and J by 7 bases. The length of the CDR3 is 14 residues. Germline V CDR1 and CDR2: SNHLY, FYNNEI. Study-wide results and limits: It is unknown whether associations predate infection; no effector/memory or HPV-specific sorting.

The chain has TRBV2 and TRBJ2-1, with 8 nucleotides matching TRBD2. The receptor comes from a woman between 18 and 75 years old with a cervical HPV16 infection that either progressed to CIN3+ or cleared (not recorded which). Sequencing was done on a sample of blood buffy coat. The CDR3 bases that were read are TGTGCCAGCTGTGGTGCGGGAGGAGGAAATGAG. The encoded protein is CASCGAGGGNE. The whole CDR3 region reads CASCGAGGGNEQFF. Based on the CDR3 plus reference TRBV2 and TRBJ2-1, the full variable domain is EPEVTQTPSHQVTQMGQEVILRCVPISNHLYFYWYRQILGQKVEFLVSFYNNEISEKSEIFDDQFSVERPDGSNFTLKIRSTKLEDSAMYFCASCGAGGGNEQFFGPGTRLTVL.